This entry concerns a single TCR beta chain. Antigen: not known. Produced via immunoSEQ multiplex PCR; TCRdb's table is partial and in-frame only. The sample shows about 89,000 clones, about 91% of them seen only once. The sample comes from a study of T cell responses to AZD1222 COVID-19 vaccine. Some second doses came at about 4 weeks and others at about 12 weeks; these were pooled. V was pared by 6 bases and J by 8 bases, with 16 bases of the junction left unmatched. This CDR3 is built from 16 residues. Looked up from germline, CDR1 is SGHAT and CDR2 is FQNNGV. Study-wide points: Receipt of two AZD1222 doses was followed by a rise in Spike-specific TCR breadth and depth. The repertoires were collected only after the peak T cell response.

The sample here was peripheral blood, taken 28 days after the second AZD1222 dose. V and J are TRBV11-2 and TRBJ2-1; 7 bases are a match to TRBD1. The receptor was derived from an adult who received the AZD1222 COVID-19 vaccine. The CDR3 nucleotides read TGTGCCAGCAGTCCCACTTACAGGGGATCTCTGGATGAGCAGTTCTTC. Its translation: CASSPTYRGSLDEQFF.